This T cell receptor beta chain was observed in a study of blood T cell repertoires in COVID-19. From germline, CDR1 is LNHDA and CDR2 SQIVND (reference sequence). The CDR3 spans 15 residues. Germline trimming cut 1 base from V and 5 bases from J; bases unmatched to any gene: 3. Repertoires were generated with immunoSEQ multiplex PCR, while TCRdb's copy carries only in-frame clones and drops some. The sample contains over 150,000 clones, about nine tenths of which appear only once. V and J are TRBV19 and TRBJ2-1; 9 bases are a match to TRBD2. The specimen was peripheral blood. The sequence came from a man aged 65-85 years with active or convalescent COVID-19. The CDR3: CASSIGGGGHNEQFF. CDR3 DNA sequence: TGTGCCAGTAGTATAGGCGGGGGGGGCCACAATGAGCAGTTCTTC. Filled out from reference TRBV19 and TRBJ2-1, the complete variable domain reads DGGITQSPKYLFRKEGQNVTLSCEQNLNHDAMYWYRQDPGQGLRLIYYSQIVNDFQKGDIAEGYSVSREKKESFPLTVTSAQKNPTAFYLCASSIGGGGHNEQFFGPGTRLTVL.